What follows are 3 T cell receptor beta chains derived from one specimen sequenced in a study of T-cell memory formation after mild COVID-19 (dated by TCRdb to the early 2020s). Library method: 5' RACE. Sequencing was performed on an Illumina NovaSeq 6000. In TCRdb, the public reads were trimmed at Q25 with fastp and aligned with MiXCR, with productive beta chains retained. Each entry is one CDR3 protein sequence, shown with its most common DNA and genes. The sample table contains approximately 490,000 distinct CDR3 sequences; only one count was recorded for 20% of them. Roughly an eighth of the sample lies in the top ten. Sequenced material: PBMCs or a T cell subset sorted from them (not recorded which). These receptors all come from an adult woman who had mild COVID-19 (a few samples of this study predate the infection). The sample titles of this study are shuffled in the database, so cell type and time point are left out; the donor was told from shared clones.

This clonotype showed up just a few times. The V gene is TRBV5-1, the J gene TRBJ2-5, with D unresolved. The CDR3 is 12 residues long. CDR1 is SGHRS and CDR2 is YFSETQ in the germline V gene. Trimming left V 3 bases short and J 3 bases short, with 6 bases between. The CDR3 DNA sequence: TGCGCCAGCAGCTCTAGGAAAGAGACCCAGTACTTC. Amino acids: CASSSRKETQYF.

The rearrangement joins TRBV18 to TRBJ2-7; D gene uncertain. This CDR3 comprises 16 residues. Germline CDR1 is KGHSH and CDR2 is LQKENI. V lost 1 base and J 0 bases, leaving 13 bases between the germline ends. The CDR3 loop is CASSPQEAKVSYEQYF. In nucleotides, the CDR3 is TGTGCCAGCTCACCACAAGAAGCGAAGGTCTCCTACGAGCAGTACTTC.

This clonotype was detected many times. The genes are TRBV20-1 and TRBJ2-7; possibly TRBD1 for D (6 bases). The CDR3 is 14 residues long. The germline CDR1 and CDR2 sequences are DFQATT and SNEGSKA (reference sequence). With 4 bases removed from V and 0 bases from J, the gap between germline ends came to 13 bases. The CDR3 loop reads CSATKTGVSYEQYF. The CDR3, as DNA: TGCAGTGCTACAAAGACAGGCGTCTCCTACGAGCAGTACTTC.